The clone carrying this TCR beta chain came up many times. The antigen remains undetermined. The ends lost 6 bases at V and 4 bases at J; junction bases unmatched: 8. The germline gives CDR1 LGHNT, CDR2 FRNRAP. The CDR3 is made up of 15 amino acids. This sample is part of a study of T cells in Graves' hyperthyroidism and ophthalmopathy. Study-level points and caveats: Ophthalmopathy and stable hyperthyroidism were told apart by a 13 V-J model.

The investigators amplified TCR beta CDR3 regions from RNA transcripts. Primed by the HTBI set, a first-round RT-PCR was run on the TCR CDR3. TCRdb re-called the multiplex PCR reads through MiXCR, storing one row per CDR3 protein. The table includes hundreds of thousands of distinct CDR3 sequences, roughly 14% detected once. This chain connects TRBV12-5 to TRBJ2-3, with 9 bases fitting TRBD1. The clonotype originates from a woman between 45 and 65 years old with Graves' ophthalmopathy. Sequences were obtained from blood. Here the CDR3 reads CASGPGTGFPDTQYF. Written as DNA, the CDR3 is TGTGCTAGTGGCCCCGGGACAGGGTTTCCAGATACGCAGTATTTT.